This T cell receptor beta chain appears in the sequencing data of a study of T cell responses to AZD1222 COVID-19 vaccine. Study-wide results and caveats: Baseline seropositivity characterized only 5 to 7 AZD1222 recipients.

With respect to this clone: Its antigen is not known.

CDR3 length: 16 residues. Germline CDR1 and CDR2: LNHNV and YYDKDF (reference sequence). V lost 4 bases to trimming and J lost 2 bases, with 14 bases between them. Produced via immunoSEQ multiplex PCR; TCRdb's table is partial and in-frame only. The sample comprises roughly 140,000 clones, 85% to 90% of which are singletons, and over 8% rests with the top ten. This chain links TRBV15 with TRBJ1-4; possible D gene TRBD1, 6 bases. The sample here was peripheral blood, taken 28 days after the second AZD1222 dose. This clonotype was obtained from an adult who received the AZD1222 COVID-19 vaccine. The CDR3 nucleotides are TGTGCCACCAGCAAAGGGGGGTTGCCGACTAATGAAAAACTGTTTTTT. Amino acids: CATSKGGLPTNEKLFF.